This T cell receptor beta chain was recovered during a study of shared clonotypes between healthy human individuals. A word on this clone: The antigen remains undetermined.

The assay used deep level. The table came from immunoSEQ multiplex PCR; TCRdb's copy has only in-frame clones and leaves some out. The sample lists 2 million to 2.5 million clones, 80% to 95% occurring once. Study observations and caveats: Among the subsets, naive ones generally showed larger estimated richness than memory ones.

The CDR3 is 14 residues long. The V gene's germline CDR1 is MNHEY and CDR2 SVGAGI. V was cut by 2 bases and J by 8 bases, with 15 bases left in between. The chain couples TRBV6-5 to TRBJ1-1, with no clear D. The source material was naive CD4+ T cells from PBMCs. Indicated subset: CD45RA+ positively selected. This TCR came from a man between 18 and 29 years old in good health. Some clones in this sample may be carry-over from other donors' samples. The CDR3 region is CASSYKTRLQEAFF. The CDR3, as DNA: TGTGCCAGCAGTTACAAGACCCGTTTACAGGAAGCTTTCTTT.